Listed below are T cell receptor beta chains from one sample, sequenced in a study of blood T cell repertoires in COVID-19. Produced via immunoSEQ multiplex PCR; TCRdb's table is partial and in-frame only. The sample consists of about 180,000 clones, 80% of them appearing once. Sequenced sample: peripheral blood. The origin of the receptors is a man aged 65 to 79 with active or convalescent COVID-19. The conserved cysteine and the conserved F or W are not part of the CDR3 here. D genes are given only for firm matches.

D gene: TRBD1; J gene: TRBJ2-5; V gene: TRBV12-5; CDR3 protein: ASGLSDRGFWGTQY
D gene: TRBD2; J gene: TRBJ2-7; V gene: TRBV6-1; CDR3 protein: ASSESGRREQY
D gene: TRBD2; J gene: TRBJ2-3; V gene: TRBV9; CDR3 protein: ASSERGGVTDTQY
D gene: NA; J gene: TRBJ2-3; V gene: TRBV2; CDR3 protein: ASSEVADTQY
D gene: TRBD1; J gene: TRBJ2-1; V gene: TRBV7-2; CDR3 protein: ASSLETGWENEQF
D gene: NA; J gene: TRBJ1-6; V gene: TRBV5-1; CDR3 protein: ASSLGTDNSPLH
D gene: NA; J gene: TRBJ1-4; V gene: TRBV5-1; CDR3 protein: ASSWGGGDEKLF
D gene: TRBD1; J gene: TRBJ1-5; V gene: TRBV7-8; CDR3 protein: ASSSGQGATMGNQPQH
D gene: NA; J gene: TRBJ1-2; V gene: TRBV6-5; CDR3 protein: ASTPGYGYT
D gene: TRBD1; J gene: TRBJ1-1; V gene: TRBV6-2/TRBV6-3; CDR3 protein: ASSYGGTGDTEAF
D gene: NA; J gene: TRBJ2-5; V gene: TRBV28; CDR3 protein: ASSSARIAEETQY
D gene: TRBD1; J gene: TRBJ1-4; V gene: TRBV25-1; CDR3 protein: ASRSGGHEKLF
D gene: NA; J gene: TRBJ1-2; V gene: TRBV11-2; CDR3 protein: ASSTSANYGYT
D gene: TRBD1; J gene: TRBJ2-1; V gene: TRBV11-2; CDR3 protein: ASTKRAGDRETYEQF
D gene: NA; J gene: TRBJ1-3; V gene: TRBV2; CDR3 protein: ASSWGGTSGNTIY
D gene: NA; J gene: TRBJ1-5; V gene: TRBV7-2; CDR3 protein: ASSSWENQPQH
D gene: TRBD1; J gene: TRBJ1-6; V gene: TRBV30; CDR3 protein: AWSGGQGTSPLH
D gene: NA; J gene: TRBJ1-6; V gene: TRBV19; CDR3 protein: ASSTPVQGLDNSPLH
D gene: NA; J gene: TRBJ1-5; V gene: TRBV12-5; CDR3 protein: ASGLVLGRDSNQPQH
D gene: NA; J gene: TRBJ1-1; V gene: TRBV19; CDR3 protein: ASSPDRWNTEAF
D gene: NA; J gene: TRBJ2-1; V gene: TRBV3-1/TRBV3-2; CDR3 protein: ASSQDGNEQF
D gene: NA; J gene: TRBJ1-6; V gene: TRBV6-1; CDR3 protein: ASLRGVDSPLH
D gene: TRBD2; J gene: TRBJ2-4; V gene: TRBV19; CDR3 protein: ASSETSSGNIQY
D gene: NA; J gene: TRBJ2-2; V gene: TRBV5-1; CDR3 protein: ASSLSGTSNTGELF
D gene: TRBD1; J gene: TRBJ1-5; V gene: TRBV7-2; CDR3 protein: ASSQRTGSNQPQH
D gene: NA; J gene: TRBJ2-7; V gene: TRBV2; CDR3 protein: ASSLSSDSAYEQY
D gene: TRBD2; J gene: TRBJ2-7; V gene: TRBV5-1; CDR3 protein: ASSLRLAGADEQY
D gene: TRBD1; J gene: TRBJ2-6; V gene: TRBV30; CDR3 protein: AWHRDRVKSGANVLT
D gene: NA; J gene: TRBJ2-7; V gene: TRBV29-1; CDR3 protein: SVREQGRAFASYEQY
D gene: NA; J gene: TRBJ2-7; V gene: TRBV21-1; CDR3 protein: ASSTTIPGALAGVYEQY
D gene: NA; J gene: TRBJ1-5; V gene: TRBV6-2/TRBV6-3; CDR3 protein: ASSYSWASNQPQH
D gene: TRBD2; J gene: TRBJ2-3; V gene: TRBV5-1; CDR3 protein: ASSWGTRSSDTQY
D gene: TRBD1; J gene: TRBJ2-7; V gene: TRBV19; CDR3 protein: ASSVGTGSIYEQY
D gene: NA; J gene: TRBJ2-5; V gene: TRBV7-9; CDR3 protein: ASSLVPPKLETQY
D gene: NA; J gene: TRBJ2-7; V gene: TRBV18; CDR3 protein: ASSPVQTYEQY
D gene: TRBD1; J gene: TRBJ1-1; V gene: TRBV7-8; CDR3 protein: ASSLNPGGKAF